This paragraph reports one T cell receptor (beta chain). This specimen comes from a study of T-cell reconstitution after alpha-beta-depleted transplantation in children. The length of the CDR3 is 18 residues. The germline gives CDR1 SGHVS, CDR2 FQNEAQ. Trimming removed 2 bases from V and 0 bases from J, with 14 bases in between. The authors prepared the TCRbeta library with unique molecular identifiers. One entry per CDR3 protein results from TCRdb running MiXCR on the PCR reads. The sample has over 550,000 distinct CDR3 sequences; 10% to 13% are singletons. V and J are TRBV7-8 and TRBJ2-6, with D maybe TRBD1 (6 bases). This TCR came from a human donor who donated a stem cell graft to a child with acute myeloid leukemia. This specimen consisted of PBMCs from the stem cell graft donor, obtained from the stem cell graft. CDR3 loop: CASSLRTAGPSGANVLTF. Written as DNA, the CDR3 is TGTGCCAGCAGCTTAAGGACAGCAGGGCCCTCTGGGGCCAACGTCCTGACTTTC.